The clone carrying this TCR beta chain was recorded at least ten times. As yet, its antigen is unknown. Researchers amplified the TCR beta CDR3 regions from RNA transcripts. Initially, a first-round RT-PCR of the TCR CDR3 employed the HTBI primer set. TCRdb re-called the multiplex PCR reads with MiXCR, one entry per CDR3 protein. This sample carries around 400,000 distinct CDR3 sequences, approximately 13% of them seen once, and the ten largest clones take 9% to 9.5%. Lactation, pregnancy, other autoimmune disease or uncontrolled infection led to exclusion of patients. Extraction of PBMCs used roughly 9.6 ml of fresh peripheral blood. This record comes from a study of T cells in Graves' hyperthyroidism and ophthalmopathy. Overall study results and limits: Most thyroid clonotypes expanded above 0.001 were also detected in blood.

Trimming took 5 bases from V and 3 from J; bases not matched to a gene: 7. CDR1 MNHNS and CDR2 SASEGT come from the germline V gene. The CDR3 has 15 residues. The specimen sequenced was blood. The source is a young woman with Graves' hyperthyroidism. The V and J genes are TRBV6-1 and TRBJ1-2; 9 nucleotides align to TRBD1. CDR3 sequence reads: CASSSPDRGDYGYTF. CDR3 coding DNA: TGTGCCAGCAGTTCCCCAGACAGGGGGGACTATGGCTACACCTTC.